This entry lists 21 T cell receptor beta chains sequenced from one sample in a study of blood T cell repertoires in COVID-19. The table came from immunoSEQ multiplex PCR; TCRdb's copy has only in-frame clones and leaves some out. The profile covers about 100,000 clones, with about four fifths appearing a single time and 4.5% taken by the ten largest. Sequencing input: peripheral blood. These receptors were taken from a human donor in a cohort sampled during active COVID-19.

Regarding this clone: This same CDR3 is encoded by further DNA sequences in the sample. The genes are TRBV12-3 or TRBV12-4 and TRBJ2-7; the match to TRBD1 covers 8 bases. The CDR3 has 13 residues. The V segment lost 5 bases and the J segment 4 bases; nucleotides outside the gene matches: 4. The CDR3 bases are TGTGCCAGCAGTCTCGGACAGGGTTACGAGCAGTACTTC. This translates into CASSLGQGYEQYF.

The CDR3 DNA reads TGTGCCAGCAGCCAAGGTACGAGGACAGATACGCAGTATTTT. It is translated as CASSQGTRTDTQYF. This rearrangement joins TRBV14 to TRBJ2-3; D is unclear. Germline values: CDR1 SGHDN, CDR2 FVKESK. The CDR3 consists of 14 residues. Trimming pared 1 base from V and 3 bases from J, leaving 8 bases between.

The CDR3 coding sequence is TGTGCCAGCAGCCATGCGGAGGGTACGCAGTATTTT. Its translation is CASSHAEGTQYF. The rearrangement joins TRBV3-1 (or the pseudogene TRBV3-2) to TRBJ2-3, with D possibly matching TRBD2 (6 bases). The V and J ends lost 3 bases and 8 bases respectively, with 9 bases between them. Germline CDR1 reads LGHDT; CDR2 reads YNNKEL (reference sequence). This CDR3 is built from 12 residues.

V usage is TRBV28 and J usage is TRBJ1-3, with D perhaps matching TRBD1 (5 bases). Trimming stripped 6 bases from V and 9 bases from J, with 12 bases between. The CDR3 runs 12 residues. Germline CDR1 and CDR2: MDHEN and SYDVKM. The CDR3 region has the DNA TGTGCCAGCAGAGCGCAGGGTCTCACCATATATTTT. Translation gives CASRAQGLTIYF.

This clone was counted only a few times. The J gene is TRBJ1-5, the V gene TRBV3-1 (or the pseudogene TRBV3-2), with a weak D call TRBD1 (5 bases). V was pared by 3 bases and J by 2 bases, with 11 bases between. The CDR3 consists of 15 residues. Germline V gene data show CDR1 as LGHDT and CDR2 as YNNKEL (reference sequence). CDR3 sequence (DNA): TGTGCCAGCAGCCAGCAGGGATGGGGCAATCAGCCCCAGCATTTT. Residues: CASSQQGWGNQPQHF.

V usage is TRBV10-3 and J usage is TRBJ1-5; D remains ambiguous. Germline CDR1 ENHRY, CDR2 SYGVKD. The CDR3 sequence is 13 residues long. Trimming took off 11 bases at V and 0 bases at J, with 11 bases between the two ends. CDR3 nucleotides: TGTGCCGCGTCCGCAAATAGCAATCAGCCCCAGCATTTT. Residues: CAASANSNQPQHF.

The rearrangement links TRBV7-9 to TRBJ1-2; tentatively, D is TRBD1 (6 bases). Germline V CDR1 and CDR2: SEHNR, FQNEAQ (reference sequence). V lost 3 bases and J lost 6, with 11 bases in between. The CDR3 loop spans 13 amino acids. CDR3 bases: TGTGCCAGCAGCTTCGGACAGACAGATGGCTACACCTTC. It translates to CASSFGQTDGYTF.

The chain combines TRBV15 with TRBJ1-3; tentative D call: TRBD1 (6 bases). The CDR3 loop spans 17 amino acids. Germline values: CDR1 LNHNV, CDR2 YYDKDF (reference sequence). Trimming took off 0 bases at V and 0 bases at J, with 12 bases between the two ends. The CDR3 nucleotides are TGTGCCACCAGCAGAGATGGGGGGGCTTTCTCTGGAAACACCATATATTTT. It yields the protein CATSRDGGAFSGNTIYF. Based on the CDR3 plus reference TRBV15 and TRBJ1-3, the full variable domain is DAMVIQNPRYQVTQFGKPVTLSCSQTLNHNVMYWYQQKSSQAPKLLFHYYDKDFNNEADTPDNFQSRRPNTSFCFLDIRSPGLGDTAMYLCATSRDGGAFSGNTIYFGEGSWLTVV.

This clone was found a few times. The genes are TRBV7-6 and TRBJ1-2, with 8 bases identical to TRBD1. The CDR3 totals 15 residues. The V and J ends lost 1 base and 4 bases, in that order; junction bases with no gene match: 5. The germline CDR1 and CDR2 sequences are SGHVS and FNYEAQ. CDR3 nucleotides: TGTGCCAGCAGCTTAGGGACAGGGTTTGCCTATGGCTACACCTTC. The encoded protein is CASSLGTGFAYGYTF.

This chain connects TRBV14 to TRBJ1-6; 7 positions agree with TRBD1. This CDR3 comprises 16 residues. J lost 0 bases, V lost 3 bases, and 2 bases had no gene match. Germline values: CDR1 SGHDN, CDR2 FVKESK. CDR3 sequence: CASSQSGGSYNSPLHF. The CDR3 bases are TGTGCCAGCAGCCAGTCAGGGGGCTCCTATAATTCACCCCTCCACTTT.

This sequence joins TRBV9 and TRBJ2-1; 12 nucleotides match TRBD1. The germline CDR1 and CDR2 sequences are SGDLS and YYNGEE. V shed 4 bases and J 9 bases; nucleotides not matched to a gene: 11. This CDR3 region has 16 residues. CDR3 amino acids: CASSLIRDRGHLEQFF. As DNA, the CDR3 is TGTGCCAGCAGCTTGATCCGGGACAGGGGGCATCTTGAGCAGTTCTTC.

CDR3 loop: CASSPRTSGRTYEQYF. The CDR3 DNA reads TGTGCCAGCAGCCCTAGGACTAGCGGGAGAACCTACGAGCAGTACTTC. The chain employs TRBV9 and TRBJ2-7; 13 nucleotides agree with TRBD2. The CDR3 is made up of 16 amino acids. Germline CDR1 SGDLS, CDR2 YYNGEE. The ends lost 4 bases at V and 2 bases at J; junction bases unmatched: 6.

The V gene is TRBV2, the J gene TRBJ2-2, with 8 bases matching TRBD2. Germline trimming cut 1 base from V and 0 bases from J; bases unmatched to any gene: 10. Germline assignment: CDR1 SNHLY and CDR2 FYNNEI. The CDR3 consists of 19 residues. The CDR3 is CASSEVDSQLAANTGELFF. CDR3 nucleotides: TGTGCCAGCAGTGAAGTGGACAGCCAACTAGCGGCGAACACCGGGGAGCTGTTTTTT.

The chain is built from TRBV3-1 (or the pseudogene TRBV3-2) and TRBJ1-4, with TRBD1 matching 9 bases. The CDR3 runs to 14 residues. In germline, CDR1 is LGHDT, CDR2 YNNKEL (reference sequence). V shed 4 bases and J 8 bases; nucleotides not matched to a gene: 5. CDR3 sequence: CASSPRDRVEKLFF. DNA of the CDR3: TGTGCCAGCAGCCCCCGGGACAGGGTCGAAAAACTGTTTTTT.

This clone was observed once. The chain recombines TRBV4-2 with TRBJ2-1; 7 nucleotides align to TRBD1. CDR1 LGHNA and CDR2 YNFKEQ come from the germline V gene. CDR3 length: 16 residues. Unmatched junction bases numbered 6, after V lost 1 base and J lost 3 bases. The CDR3 DNA reads TGTGCCAGCAGCCAAGGGGCCCAGGGGGTCTACAATGAGCAGTTCTTC. Amino acids: CASSQGAQGVYNEQFF.

V usage is TRBV19 and J usage is TRBJ2-2; 9 bases line up with TRBD1. Trimming cost V 0 bases and J 5 bases; bases outside gene matches: 10. CDR3 length equals 18 residues. CDR1 and CDR2 (germline): LNHDA, SQIVND (reference sequence). CDR3 DNA: TGTGCCAGTAGTATAGATCTATTGGGACAGGGAAATACCGGGGAGCTGTTTTTT. Translating it yields CASSIDLLGQGNTGELFF.

The chain couples TRBV29-1 to TRBJ1-4, with D possibly matching TRBD1 (5 bases). CDR3 length: 12 residues. Trimming removed 7 bases from V and 7 bases from J, with 13 bases in between. Per germline, CDR1 SQVTM and CDR2 ANQGSEA. CDR3 amino acids: CSGWDGGEKLFF. CDR3 in DNA: TGCAGCGGCTGGGACGGGGGTGAAAAACTGTTTTTT.

For this clone: This CDR3 is also generated by other DNA sequences in the sample. The rearrangement links TRBV28 to TRBJ2-3; D is possibly TRBD2 (6 bases). V was shortened by 3 bases and J by 1 base, with 8 bases between the two germline ends. CDR3 length equals 14 residues. From germline, CDR1 is MDHEN and CDR2 SYDVKM. CDR3 residues: CASSFVAGTDTQYF. CDR3 DNA sequence: TGTGCCAGCAGTTTCGTAGCGGGCACAGATACGCAGTATTTT.

Only one count was recorded for this clone. J is TRBJ2-1 and V is TRBV6-4; 9 nucleotides align to TRBD2. Trimming at V came to 0 bases and at J to 4 bases, leaving 10 bases not matched to a gene. The length of the CDR3 is 18 residues. Looked up from germline, CDR1 is MRHNA and CDR2 is SNTAGT. CDR3 sequence (DNA): TGTGCCAGCAGTGACTCGTTCGGCGCGGGGGGGGGATACAATGAGCAGTTCTTC. Residues: CASSDSFGAGGGYNEQFF.

The chain employs TRBV30 and TRBJ2-7; maybe TRBD1 (6 bases). Germline V gene sequence: CDR1 GTSNPN, CDR2 SVGIG (reference sequence). V lost 3 bases and J 3 bases, leaving 12 bases between the germline ends. This CDR3 contains 13 residues. In DNA form, the CDR3 reads TGTGCCTGGAGCCAGGACAGCGTCTACGAGCAGTACTTC. Amino acid sequence: CAWSQDSVYEQYF.

This chain connects TRBV5-1 to TRBJ2-7; possible D gene TRBD1, 5 bases. CDR3 length: 13 amino acids. Germline CDR1 reads SGHRS; CDR2 reads YFSETQ. The V and J ends lost 5 bases and 5 bases respectively, with 14 bases between them. CDR3 amino acids: CASSLQGADEQYF. CDR3 DNA sequence: TGCGCCAGCAGTCTCCAGGGTGCCGACGAGCAGTACTTC.